These 28 T cell receptor beta chains were all obtained from the same sample, sequenced in a study of T-cell memory formation after mild COVID-19. MiXCR, run by TCRdb on the 5' RACE reads, gives a single entry per CDR3 protein. This table holds about 320,000 distinct CDR3 sequences, about 13% found once. The sample consisted of PBMCs or a T cell subset sorted from them (not recorded which). Receptors originate from a man aged 18 to 35 who had mild COVID-19 (a few samples of this study predate the infection). Cell type and time point are not known.

The V gene is TRBV7-2, the J gene TRBJ2-7, with D tentatively TRBD1 or TRBD2 (5 bases each). The CDR3 is 13 residues long. The V end was cut by 4 bases, the J end by 3 bases, with 10 bases between. Per the germline V gene, CDR1 is SGHTA and CDR2 is FQGNSA. The CDR3 loop reads CASSSGPDYEQYF. The CDR3 DNA is TGTGCCAGCAGCTCGGGACCTGACTACGAGCAGTACTTC.

This chain joins TRBV29-1 and TRBJ2-7; either TRBD1 or TRBD2 may supply D (5 bases each). CDR1 and CDR2 (germline): SQVTM, ANQGSEA. Trimming removed 6 bases from V and 4 bases from J, with 10 bases in between. The CDR3 contains 11 residues. The DNA for the CDR3 is TGCAGCGTCGGGGACGGGTACGAGCAGTACTTC. This encodes CSVGDGYEQYF.

This clonotype was found many times. The gene calls are TRBV7-6 and TRBJ2-2; maybe TRBD1 (6 bases). V gave up 0 bases and J gave up 8 bases, with 10 bases separating them. Germline V lookup: CDR1 SGHVS, CDR2 FNYEAQ. The CDR3 length is 14 residues. The CDR3, as DNA: TGTGCCAGCAGCTTAGCGTACAGGGAAGGGGAGCTGTTTTTT. The encoded protein is CASSLAYREGELFF.

There are many counts of this clonotype. The chain combines TRBV15 with TRBJ2-5, with TRBD1 as a possible D gene (6 bases). The CDR3 loop spans 15 amino acids. V lost 5 bases and J 2 bases, leaving 15 bases between the germline ends. The germline CDR1 and CDR2 sequences are LNHNV and YYDKDF (reference sequence). The CDR3 spells CATSVDRRPQETQYF. The CDR3 region has the DNA TGTGCCACCAGCGTTGACAGGAGACCTCAAGAGACCCAGTACTTC.

This clonotype came up a few times. The chain recombines TRBV18 with TRBJ1-6; 7 bases map to TRBD1. Trimming cost V 4 bases and J 8 bases; bases outside gene matches: 8. The CDR3 sequence is 15 residues long. Germline CDR1 and CDR2: KGHSH and LQKENI. This chain's CDR3 is CASSLSYRGDSPLHF. DNA of the CDR3: TGTGCCAGCTCACTCTCGTACAGGGGCGATTCACCCCTCCACTTT. Full variable domain (missing parts from reference TRBV18 and TRBJ1-6): NAGVMQNPRHLVRRRGQEARLRCSPMKGHSHVYWYRQLPEEGLKFMVYLQKENIIDESGMPKERFSAEFPKEGPSILRIQQVVRGDSAAYFCASSLSYRGDSPLHFGNGTRLTVT.

This clonotype was counted a few times. This chain links TRBV27 with TRBJ2-7, with TRBD1 identical over 8 bases. Germline CDR1 reads MNHEY; CDR2 reads SMNVEV (reference sequence). The length of the CDR3 is 14 residues. J was trimmed by 3 bases and V by 6 bases; bases with no gene match: 7. CDR3 loop: CASRGQGPLYEQYF. The CDR3 region has the DNA TGTGCCAGCAGAGGACAGGGCCCTCTCTACGAGCAGTACTTC.

The chain has TRBV4-3 and TRBJ2-6, with D perhaps TRBD1 or TRBD2 (5 bases each). This CDR3 is built from 13 residues. Germline V CDR1 and CDR2: LGHNA, YSLEER. The ends were cut back, 5 bases at V and 13 bases at J, with 15 bases in the middle. The CDR3 nucleotides are TGCGCCAGCAGCTTGGCAGGGACGTGGGTCCTGACTTTC. This sequence encodes CASSLAGTWVLTF.

There are a few counts of this clonotype. The V and J genes are TRBV5-1 and TRBJ1-4, with D tentatively TRBD1 (5 bases). This CDR3 is 15 amino acids long. Germline CDR1 SGHRS, CDR2 YFSETQ. V lost 4 bases and J lost 4, with 14 bases in between. CDR3 DNA: TGCGCCAGCAGCCAAGGGACGGATCTTAATGAAAAACTGTTTTTT. This encodes CASSQGTDLNEKLFF.

The chain has TRBV29-1 and TRBJ1-2, with TRBD1 matching over 9 bases. V was clipped by 6 bases and J by 7 bases; unmatched bases: 12. Looked up from germline, CDR1 is SQVTM and CDR2 is ANQGSEA. This CDR3 region has 14 residues. The CDR3 coding sequence is TGCAGCGTATTTGCGCCGGGACAGGGCGGTGGCTACACCTTC. It yields the protein CSVFAPGQGGGYTF.

The rearrangement links TRBV20-1 to TRBJ2-7, with TRBD2 identical over 7 bases. Germline CDR1 reads DFQATT; CDR2 reads SNEGSKA (reference sequence). This CDR3 region has 12 residues. The ends lost 3 bases at V and 3 bases at J; junction bases unmatched: 2. CDR3 sequence: CSASSSGYEQYF. The CDR3 region has the DNA TGCAGTGCTAGCTCTAGCGGCTACGAGCAGTACTTC.

V is TRBV10-3 and J is TRBJ2-5, with D perhaps being TRBD1 or TRBD2 (5 bases each). Trimming pared 2 bases from V and 4 bases from J, leaving 8 bases between. CDR1 is ENHRY and CDR2 is SYGVKD in the germline V gene. The CDR3 has 13 residues. Written as DNA, the CDR3 is TGTGCCATCAGTGAGGGGGCGGGAGAGACCCAGTACTTC. As protein: CAISEGAGETQYF.

The V gene is TRBV6-1, the J gene TRBJ1-2; D unresolved. This CDR3 has 15 residues. Germline CDR1 and CDR2: MNHNS and SASEGT. Deletions cut 6 bases from V and 2 bases from J, with 16 bases between. The CDR3 DNA reads as TGTGCCAGCAGATCCCCCTCGGGCATAAACTATGGCTACACCTTC. The encoded protein is CASRSPSGINYGYTF.

J is TRBJ2-1 and V is TRBV7-9; D gene uncertain. The length of the CDR3 is 14 residues. CDR1 is SEHNR, CDR2 FQNEAQ, per germline (reference sequence). The V and J ends lost 7 bases and 7 bases respectively, with 17 bases between them. In DNA form, the CDR3 reads TGTGCCAGCACCTCAAGAGACGATTGGAATGAGCAGTTCTTC. It codes for CASTSRDDWNEQFF. The entire variable domain, with the rest obtained from reference TRBV7-9 and TRBJ2-1, is as follows: DTGVSQNPRHKITKRGQNVTFRCDPISEHNRLYWYRQTLGQGPEFLTYFQNEAQLEKSRLLSDRFSAERPKGSFSTLEIQRTEQGDSAMYLCASTSRDDWNEQFFGPGTRLTVL.

This sequence joins TRBV27 and TRBJ2-2; 7 nucleotides align to TRBD1. CDR3 length equals 17 residues. Germline V gene data show CDR1 as MNHEY and CDR2 as SMNVEV (reference sequence). V gave up 2 bases and J gave up 3 bases; unmatched junction bases: 9. The CDR3 sequence: CASSLGWTGTDTGELFF. The CDR3 nucleotides are TGTGCCAGCAGTTTAGGGTGGACAGGCACTGACACCGGGGAGCTGTTTTTT.

The chain uses TRBV15 and TRBJ2-7, with D possibly matching TRBD2 (7 bases). The CDR3 extends over 15 amino acids. V was cut by 5 bases and J by 7 bases, with 21 bases left in between. Germline V CDR1 and CDR2: LNHNV, YYDKDF (reference sequence). The CDR3 region has the DNA TGTGCCACCAGCCCGGGGGGCAGGGCGCTACGGGAGCAGTACTTC. It is translated as CATSPGGRALREQYF.

This clonotype was detected only once. V gene TRBV20-1 combines with J gene TRBJ1-1, with D hard to call. The V gene lost 0 bases and the J gene lost 5 bases, with 16 bases spanning the gap. The CDR3 totals 15 residues. CDR1 and CDR2 (germline): DFQATT, SNEGSKA (reference sequence). The DNA of the CDR3 is TGCAGTGCTAGAGATCGAAGGCTCGGGGAAACTGAAGCTTTCTTT. The encoded protein is CSARDRRLGETEAFF.

This clonotype has only a few counts. The CDR3 sequence is CASSRKTGGSFSGANVLTF. The CDR3 DNA reads TGCGCCAGCAGCCGAAAGACGGGGGGCTCCTTCTCTGGGGCCAACGTCCTGACTTTC. This sequence joins TRBV4-3 and TRBJ2-6; TRBD2 is a possible D gene (7 bases). This CDR3 comprises 19 residues. V lost 4 bases and J lost 0, with 19 bases in between. Germline-derived CDR1 and CDR2 are LGHNA and YSLEER.

V gene TRBV6-6 combines with J gene TRBJ1-1; D perhaps matches TRBD1 (5 bases). V was shortened by 6 bases and J by 6 bases, with 20 bases between the two germline ends. Germline assignment: CDR1 MNHNY and CDR2 SVGAGI (reference sequence). The CDR3 runs 15 residues. Written as DNA, the CDR3 is TGTGCCAGCAGCACCGGGGGACGGGGGGTACCTGAAGCTTTCTTT. Its protein product is CASSTGGRGVPEAFF.

This clonotype was picked up a small number of times. This rearrangement joins TRBV15 to TRBJ2-5; 9 bases align to TRBD1. With V trimmed by 3 bases and J by 4 bases, 9 bases remained unmatched. Germline-derived CDR1 and CDR2 are LNHNV and YYDKDF (reference sequence). CDR3 length: 16 residues. The CDR3 sequence is CATSSRDRVFSETQYF. The CDR3 DNA is TGTGCCACCAGCAGCAGGGACAGGGTATTTTCAGAGACCCAGTACTTC.

This clonotype has at least ten counts. This chain joins TRBV9 and TRBJ2-2; 7 bases are shared with TRBD1. The J segment lost 4 bases and the V segment lost 0 bases, leaving 6 bases of the junction unmatched. The CDR3 is 16 amino acids. Per germline, CDR1 SGDLS and CDR2 YYNGEE. The CDR3 region has the DNA TGTGCCAGCAGCGTAGCTCCGGGACAGCTCACCGGGGAGCTGTTTTTT. The encoded protein is CASSVAPGQLTGELFF.

This sequence joins TRBV7-2 and TRBJ1-1, with D uncertain. Per the germline V gene, CDR1 is SGHTA and CDR2 is FQGNSA. The CDR3 spans 13 residues. Between the trimmed V and J ends, which lost 3 bases and 5 bases, there was a span of 10 bases. The CDR3: CASSFPEITEAFF. CDR3 DNA sequence: TGTGCCAGCAGCTTCCCGGAGATAACTGAAGCTTTCTTT.

The table lists this clonotype with a few counts. The V and J genes are TRBV6-1 and TRBJ2-7; 7 bases map to TRBD1. Unmatched junction bases numbered 12, after V lost 7 bases and J lost 3 bases. This CDR3 is built from 15 residues. Per the germline V gene, CDR1 is MNHNS and CDR2 is SASEGT. CDR3 residues: CASIPWDSTFYEQYF. Here the CDR3 DNA reads TGTGCCAGCATCCCCTGGGACAGCACCTTCTACGAGCAGTACTTC.

V and J are TRBV29-1 and TRBJ2-3; D unresolved. This CDR3 is built from 13 residues. In germline, CDR1 is SQVTM, CDR2 ANQGSEA. Trimming removed 4 bases from V and 0 bases from J, with 8 bases in between. The CDR3 loop reads CSVVKSSTDTQYF. The CDR3 DNA reads TGCAGCGTTGTGAAATCTAGCACAGATACGCAGTATTTT.

This clonotype was found many times. The gene calls are TRBV6-6 and TRBJ1-1; 10 positions agree with TRBD1. The germline V gene has CDR1 MNHNY and CDR2 SVGAGI (reference sequence). V lost 0 bases, J lost 4 bases, and 5 bases stayed unmatched. CDR3 size: 16 residues. The CDR3 sequence: CASSYSTGGLGTEAFF. The CDR3 DNA reads as TGTGCCAGCAGTTACTCGACAGGGGGCTTGGGCACTGAAGCTTTCTTT.

The chain uses TRBV20-1 and TRBJ2-7, with D perhaps matching TRBD2 (6 bases). The CDR3 covers 15 residues. The germline CDR1 and CDR2 sequences are DFQATT and SNEGSKA (reference sequence). V shed 6 bases and J shed 5 bases, with 23 bases lying between them. The chain's CDR3 is CSALAGTGAGHEQYF. CDR3 nucleotides: TGCAGTGCGCTGGCGGGAACTGGCGCGGGCCACGAGCAGTACTTC.

This clonotype has ten or more counts. The J gene is TRBJ2-5, the V gene TRBV18, with D possibly TRBD1 on 6 matching bases. CDR1 KGHSH and CDR2 LQKENI come from the germline V gene. CDR3 length equals 13 residues. V was pared by 4 bases and J by 1 base, with 7 bases between. CDR3 region: CASSRDIQETQYF. CDR3 sequence (DNA): TGTGCCAGCTCACGGGACATCCAAGAGACCCAGTACTTC.

Only a few counts were recorded for this clonotype. The chain has TRBV6-5 and TRBJ2-7; D is unresolved. Germline lookup yields CDR1 MNHEY and CDR2 SVGAGI. The CDR3 is 14 residues long. V was pared by 5 bases and J by 4 bases, with 15 bases between. In DNA form, the CDR3 reads TGTGCCAGCAGTCACAGCAATATCAGATACGAGCAGTACTTC. Protein: CASSHSNIRYEQYF.

This clonotype was seen more than once but under ten times. This chain joins TRBV6-2 or TRBV6-3 and TRBJ2-2, with TRBD2 as a possible D gene (5 bases). CDR1 and CDR2 from the germline V gene are MNHEY and SVGEGT. Trimming left V 3 bases short and J 6 bases short, with 11 bases between. CDR3 length: 14 residues. CDR3 protein: CASSYPLAAGELFF. The CDR3 nucleotides are TGTGCCAGCAGTTATCCGCTAGCTGCCGGGGAGCTGTTTTTT.